The 14 T cell receptor beta chains listed next were all sequenced from one sample in a study of T-cell reconstitution after alpha-beta-depleted transplantation in children. Unique molecular identifiers featured in how the TCRbeta library was prepared. TCRdb re-called the PCR reads through MiXCR, storing one row per CDR3 protein. This repertoire shows nearly 250,000 distinct CDR3 sequences, 8.2% found once; its top ten account for about 6.4%. Sequences were derived from PBMCs, mostly from graft donor cells, sampled 180 days after TCRalphabeta/CD19-depleted stem cell transplant. The origin of the receptors is a male patient aged 10 to 17 who had a stem cell transplant for acute lymphoblastic leukemia, so the T cells may come from the graft donor.

This clonotype has at least ten counts. The chain is built from TRBV18 and TRBJ1-2; D is possibly TRBD1 (6 bases). CDR1 KGHSH and CDR2 LQKENI come from the germline V gene. This CDR3 spans 13 amino acids. V was trimmed by 5 bases and J by 8 bases, leaving 15 bases between them. The CDR3: CASSSETGLGYTF. CDR3 DNA sequence: TGTGCCAGCTCATCCGAGACAGGCCTAGGCTACACCTTC.

Remarks on this clonotype: A much larger clone sits a single nucleotide away, making a read error possible. V is TRBV14 and J is TRBJ2-7, with 9 bases identical to TRBD1. The CDR3 runs to 15 residues. From germline, CDR1 is SGHDN and CDR2 FVKESK. Trimming at V came to 6 bases and at J to 3 bases, leaving 9 bases not matched to a gene. Written as DNA, the CDR3 is TGTGCCAGCAGGCCGGGACAGGGATGGCGCTACGAGCAGTACTTC. Its translation: CASRPGQGWRYEQYF.

This clonotype showed up many times. This chain connects TRBV9 to TRBJ2-3, with D hard to call. Looked up from germline, CDR1 is SGDLS and CDR2 is YYNGEE. V was pared by 0 bases and J by 2 bases, with 13 bases between. The CDR3 spans 16 residues. CDR3 in amino acids: CASSVEVLSYTDTQYF. The DNA of the CDR3 is TGTGCCAGCAGCGTAGAGGTCCTTTCCTACACAGATACGCAGTATTTT.

This clonotype was observed many times. Its ends do not fully match the called genes, so a read error is possible. This sequence joins TRBV28 and TRBJ1-5, with D uncertain. The CDR3 has 11 amino acids. Germline-derived CDR1 and CDR2 are MDHEN and SYDVKM. The CDR3 nucleotides read TGCGCCAGCAGCTTGGGGCAGCCCCAGCATTTT. Its translation is CASSLGQPQHF.

This clonotype has ten or more counts. The genes are TRBV12-3 or TRBV12-4 and TRBJ2-1; TRBD1 matches at 9 bases. The V gene end was trimmed by 6 bases and the J gene end by 8 bases; junction bases not matched to a gene: 20. This CDR3 comprises 18 residues. This chain's CDR3 is CASRLSSTSGTGRHEQFF. The CDR3 DNA is TGTGCCAGCAGGCTATCCTCTACATCCGGGACAGGGAGGCATGAGCAGTTCTTC.

This clonotype has a count of ten or more. V is TRBV7-2 and J is TRBJ1-6; D is unclear. This CDR3 has 16 amino acids. With 1 base removed from V and 0 bases from J, the gap between germline ends came to 7 bases. The germline V gene encodes CDR1 SGHTA and CDR2 FQGNSA. CDR3 bases: TGTGCCAGCAGCTTAGTCAGTAGCTCCTATAATTCACCCCTCCACTTT. As protein: CASSLVSSSYNSPLHF.

This clonotype was seen repeatedly, ten times or more. The chain has TRBV18 and TRBJ2-7; D may be TRBD1 (5 bases). The V end lost 3 bases, the J end lost 1 base, and 10 bases lay between the germline ends. The CDR3 sequence is 14 residues long. Germline V CDR1 and CDR2: KGHSH, LQKENI. CDR3 region: CASSPIRDSYEQYF. The CDR3 bases are TGTGCCAGCTCACCCATCAGGGATTCCTACGAGCAGTACTTC.

This clonotype showed up many times. The genes are TRBV7-9 and TRBJ2-7; 7 nucleotides match TRBD1. The CDR3 extends over 16 amino acids. The junction had 10 bases not matched to a gene; V was cut back by 0 bases and J by 5 bases. Germline CDR1 is SEHNR and CDR2 is FQNEAQ (reference sequence). CDR3 region: CASSLARAGGRNEQYF. The CDR3 nucleotides read TGTGCCAGCAGCTTAGCGAGGGCAGGGGGTCGGAACGAGCAGTACTTC.

There are many counts of this clonotype. The chain employs TRBV28 and TRBJ2-7; 14 bases map to TRBD2. V shed 5 bases and J 5 bases; nucleotides not matched to a gene: 14. Germline CDR1 MDHEN, CDR2 SYDVKM. This CDR3 has 18 amino acids. CDR3 amino acids: CASSPTKAPGLAGDEQYF. CDR3 bases: TGTGCCAGCAGTCCGACAAAGGCCCCGGGACTAGCGGGAGACGAGCAGTACTTC.

This clonotype occurred many times. V gene TRBV4-2 combines with J gene TRBJ2-7; the D is unclear. V was pared by 1 base and J by 2 bases, with 18 bases between. Germline values: CDR1 LGHNA, CDR2 YNFKEQ. This CDR3 has 17 amino acids. Written as DNA, the CDR3 is TGTGCCAGCAGCCAAGGGAGTCCCCTCCCCAGAACCTACGAGCAGTACTTC. Translating it yields CASSQGSPLPRTYEQYF.

This clonotype was seen more than once but under ten times. This rearrangement joins TRBV20-1 to TRBJ1-1; 10 nucleotides align to TRBD1. Germline trimming cut 3 bases from V and 1 base from J; bases unmatched to any gene: 8. This CDR3 is built from 16 residues. The germline CDR1 and CDR2 sequences are DFQATT and SNEGSKA (reference sequence). CDR3: CSASVRDRGRNTEAFF. The DNA for the CDR3 is TGCAGTGCTAGCGTCCGGGACAGGGGAAGGAACACTGAAGCTTTCTTT.

The J gene is TRBJ1-6, the V gene TRBV2; D not resolved. Germline V gene lookup returns CDR1 SNHLY and CDR2 FYNNEI. The V and J ends lost 2 bases and 9 bases respectively, with 11 bases between them. CDR3 size: 14 residues. CDR3 residues: CASSELGSRSPLHF. The CDR3, as DNA: TGTGCCAGCAGTGAACTGGGTAGTCGTTCACCCCTCCACTTT. Full variable domain (missing parts from reference TRBV2 and TRBJ1-6): EPEVTQTPSHQVTQMGQEVILRCVPISNHLYFYWYRQILGQKVEFLVSFYNNEISEKSEIFDDQFSVERPDGSNFTLKIRSTKLEDSAMYFCASSELGSRSPLHFGNGTRLTVT.

This clonotype showed up just a few times. The chain carries TRBV23-1 and TRBJ1-5; D not resolved. TRBV23-1 is marked as an open reading frame, function uncertain. Trimming left V 1 base short and J 2 bases short, with 6 bases between. The CDR3 has 14 amino acids. The CDR3 loop reads CASSQWVGNQPQHF. The CDR3 coding sequence is TGCGCCAGCAGTCAATGGGTCGGCAATCAGCCCCAGCATTTT.

Many counts were recorded for this clonotype. The chain uses TRBV12-3 or TRBV12-4 and TRBJ1-4, with unresolved D. CDR3 length: 13 residues. Trimming removed 4 bases from V and 8 bases from J, with 11 bases in between. For the CDR3, the DNA is TGTGCCAGCAGTTGGGGAGAGGGCGAAAAACTGTTTTTT. Translating gives CASSWGEGEKLFF.